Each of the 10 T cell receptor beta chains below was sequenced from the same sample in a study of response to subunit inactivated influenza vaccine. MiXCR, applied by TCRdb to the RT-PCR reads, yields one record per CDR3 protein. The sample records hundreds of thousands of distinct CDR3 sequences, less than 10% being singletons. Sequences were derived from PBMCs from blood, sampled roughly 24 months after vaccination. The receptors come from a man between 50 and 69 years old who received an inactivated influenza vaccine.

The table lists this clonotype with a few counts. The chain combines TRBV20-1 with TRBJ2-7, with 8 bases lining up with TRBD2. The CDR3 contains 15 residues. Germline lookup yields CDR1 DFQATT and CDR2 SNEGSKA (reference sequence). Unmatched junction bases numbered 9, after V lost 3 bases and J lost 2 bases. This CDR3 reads CSARFLAGGTYEQYF. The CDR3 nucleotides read TGCAGTGCTAGGTTTTTGGCGGGAGGAACCTACGAGCAGTACTTC.

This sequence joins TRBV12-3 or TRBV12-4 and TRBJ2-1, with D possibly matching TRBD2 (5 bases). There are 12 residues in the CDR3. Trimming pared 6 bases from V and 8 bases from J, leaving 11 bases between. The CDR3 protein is CASRRGVDEQFF. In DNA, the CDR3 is TGTGCCAGCAGACGGGGTGTGGATGAGCAGTTCTTC.

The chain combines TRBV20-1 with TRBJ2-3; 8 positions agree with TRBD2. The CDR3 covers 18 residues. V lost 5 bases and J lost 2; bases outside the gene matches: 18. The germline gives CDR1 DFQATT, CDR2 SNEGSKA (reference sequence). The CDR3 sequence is CSALPTRLAGSLTDTQYF. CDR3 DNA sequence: TGCAGTGCTCTACCAACCCGGCTAGCGGGCTCCCTCACAGATACGCAGTATTTT.

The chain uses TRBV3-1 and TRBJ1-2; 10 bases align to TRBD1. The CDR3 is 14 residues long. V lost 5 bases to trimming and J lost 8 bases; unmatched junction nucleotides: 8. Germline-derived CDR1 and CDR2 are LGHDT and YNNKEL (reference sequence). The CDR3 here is CASSSRQGALGYTF. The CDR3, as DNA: TGTGCCAGCAGCTCAAGACAGGGGGCCCTAGGCTACACCTTC.

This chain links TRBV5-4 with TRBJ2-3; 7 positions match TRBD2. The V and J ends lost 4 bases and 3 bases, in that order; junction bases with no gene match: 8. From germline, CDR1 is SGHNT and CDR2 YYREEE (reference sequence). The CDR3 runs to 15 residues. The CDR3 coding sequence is TGTGCCAGCAGCAAGGGAGGGGCTAGTACAGATACGCAGTATTTT. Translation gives CASSKGGASTDTQYF.

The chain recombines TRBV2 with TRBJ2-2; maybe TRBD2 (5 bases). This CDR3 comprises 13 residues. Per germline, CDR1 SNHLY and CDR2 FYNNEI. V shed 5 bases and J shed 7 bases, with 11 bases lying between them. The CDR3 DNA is TGTGCCAGCAGTCCACTAGACGTCGGGGAGCTGTTTTTT. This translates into CASSPLDVGELFF. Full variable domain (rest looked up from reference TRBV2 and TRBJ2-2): EPEVTQTPSHQVTQMGQEVILRCVPISNHLYFYWYRQILGQKVEFLVSFYNNEISEKSEIFDDQFSVERPDGSNFTLKIRSTKLEDSAMYFCASSPLDVGELFFGEGSRLTVL.

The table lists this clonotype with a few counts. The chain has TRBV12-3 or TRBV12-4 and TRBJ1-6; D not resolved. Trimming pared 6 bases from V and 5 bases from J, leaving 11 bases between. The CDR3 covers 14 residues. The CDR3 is CASSGRRDNSPLHF. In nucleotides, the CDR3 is TGTGCCAGCAGCGGCAGAAGAGATAATTCACCCCTCCACTTT.

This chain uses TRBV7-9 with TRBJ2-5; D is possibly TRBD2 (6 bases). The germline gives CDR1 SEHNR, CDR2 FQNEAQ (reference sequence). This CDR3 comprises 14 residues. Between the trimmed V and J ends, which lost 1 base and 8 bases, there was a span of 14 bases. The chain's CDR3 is CASSLVVTRATQYF. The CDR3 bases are TGTGCCAGCAGCTTAGTAGTGACTAGAGCCACCCAGTACTTC.

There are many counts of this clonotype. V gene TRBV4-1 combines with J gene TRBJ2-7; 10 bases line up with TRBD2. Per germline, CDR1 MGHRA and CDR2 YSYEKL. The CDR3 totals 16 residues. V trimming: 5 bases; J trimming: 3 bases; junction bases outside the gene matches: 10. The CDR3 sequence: CASSASGLADYYEQYF. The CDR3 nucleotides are TGCGCCAGCAGCGCCTCAGGACTAGCGGATTACTACGAGCAGTACTTC.

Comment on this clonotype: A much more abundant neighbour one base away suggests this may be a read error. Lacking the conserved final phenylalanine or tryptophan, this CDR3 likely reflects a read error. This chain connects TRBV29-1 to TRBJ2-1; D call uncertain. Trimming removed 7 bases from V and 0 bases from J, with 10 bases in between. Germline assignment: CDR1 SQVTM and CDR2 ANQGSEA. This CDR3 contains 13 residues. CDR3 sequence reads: CSAGQSSYNEQFL. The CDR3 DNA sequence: TGCAGCGCGGGCCAAAGCTCCTACAATGAGCAGTTCCTC.